This T cell receptor beta chain was sequenced for a study of identical twins. Points on this clonotype: Antigen: not known.

Trimming removed 0 bases from V and 0 bases from J, with 5 bases in between. The length of the CDR3 is 14 residues. Germline values: CDR1 SGHRS, CDR2 YFSETQ. Study findings and constraints: While abundant cord blood beta clonotypes carried fewer insertions, memory repertoires showed no such pattern.

TCRdb re-analysed the 5' RACE reads in MiXCR, keeping a single row per CDR3 protein. The repertoire holds hundreds of thousands of distinct CDR3 sequences, with around a tenth as singletons. The chain recombines TRBV5-1 with TRBJ2-3; no reliable D call. This TCR was sampled from a woman between 18 and 29 years old in good health. The specimen was memory (CD45RO+) T cells sorted from blood. CDR3 DNA sequence: TGCGCCAGCAGCTTGGAAAGAAGCACAGATACGCAGTATTTT. Residues: CASSLERSTDTQYF.